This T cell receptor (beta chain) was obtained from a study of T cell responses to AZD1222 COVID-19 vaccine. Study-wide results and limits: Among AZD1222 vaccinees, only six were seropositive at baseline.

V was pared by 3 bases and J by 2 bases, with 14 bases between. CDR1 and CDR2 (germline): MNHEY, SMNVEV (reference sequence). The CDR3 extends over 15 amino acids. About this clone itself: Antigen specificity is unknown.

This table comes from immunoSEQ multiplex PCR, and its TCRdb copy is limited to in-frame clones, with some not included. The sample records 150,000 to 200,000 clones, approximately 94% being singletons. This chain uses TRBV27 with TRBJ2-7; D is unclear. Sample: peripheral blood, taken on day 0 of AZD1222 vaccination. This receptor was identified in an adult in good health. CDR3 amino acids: CASSLGFSVPYEQYF. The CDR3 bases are TGTGCCAGCAGTTTGGGGTTCTCGGTCCCCTACGAGCAGTACTTC.